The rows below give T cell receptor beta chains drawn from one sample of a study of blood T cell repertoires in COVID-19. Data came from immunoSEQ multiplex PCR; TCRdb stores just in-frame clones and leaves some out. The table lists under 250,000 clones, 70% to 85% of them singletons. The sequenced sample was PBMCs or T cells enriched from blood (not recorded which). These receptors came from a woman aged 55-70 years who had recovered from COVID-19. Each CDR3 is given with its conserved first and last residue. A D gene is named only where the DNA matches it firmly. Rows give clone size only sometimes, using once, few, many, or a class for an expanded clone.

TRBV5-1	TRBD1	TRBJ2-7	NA	CASSTRQGTLSYEQYF	TGCGCCAGCAGCACCCGACAGGGGACCCTCTCCTACGAGCAGTACTTC
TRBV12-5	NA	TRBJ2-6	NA	CASGSGTSWASGANVLTF	TGTGCTAGTGGTTCTGGGACATCCTGGGCCTCTGGGGCCAACGTCCTGACTTTC
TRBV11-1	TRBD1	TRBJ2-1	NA	CASSLVGQGRDEQFF	TGTGCCAGCAGCTTAGTGGGACAGGGTAGGGATGAGCAGTTCTTC
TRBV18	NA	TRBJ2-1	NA	CASSPPSGSYNEQFF	TGTGCCAGCTCACCACCTTCGGGCTCCTACAATGAGCAGTTCTTC
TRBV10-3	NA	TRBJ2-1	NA	CAISEIGDGYNEQFF	TGTGCCATCAGTGAGATAGGAGACGGTTACAATGAGCAGTTCTTC
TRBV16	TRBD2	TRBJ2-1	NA	CASSQPGLADYNEQFF	TGTGCCAGCAGCCAACCGGGACTAGCGGATTACAATGAGCAGTTCTTC
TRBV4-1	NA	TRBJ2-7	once	CASSQAVVRPYEQYF	TGCGCCAGCAGCCAAGCGGTGGTCAGGCCCTACGAGCAGTACTTC
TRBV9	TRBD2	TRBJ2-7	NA	CASSPGGGAREQYF	TGTGCCAGCAGCCCGGGGGGGGGCGCGAGGGAGCAGTACTTC
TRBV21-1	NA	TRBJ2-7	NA	CARERDRGISYEQYF	TGTGCCAGGGAGAGGGACAGGGGGATTTCCTACGAGCAGTACTTC
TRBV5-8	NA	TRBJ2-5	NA	CASSPQETQYF	TGTGCCAGCAGCCCACAAGAGACCCAGTACTTC
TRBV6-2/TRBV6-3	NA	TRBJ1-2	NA	CASSSTGSGYTF	TGTGCCAGCAGTTCCACAGGGTCGGGCTACACCTTC
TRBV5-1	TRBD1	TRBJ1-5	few	CASSLTGAGQPQHF	TGCGCCAGCAGCCTGACAGGGGCGGGTCAGCCCCAGCATTTT
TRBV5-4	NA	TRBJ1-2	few	CASSLPGQNYGYTF	TGTGCCAGCAGCTTGCCAGGCCAGAACTATGGCTACACCTTC
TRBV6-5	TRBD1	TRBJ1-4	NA	CASRGQGAGNEKLFF	TGTGCCAGCAGGGGACAGGGGGCAGGTAATGAAAAACTGTTTTTT
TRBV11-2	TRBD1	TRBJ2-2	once	CASSSGQGALTGELFF	TGTGCCAGCAGCTCGGGACAGGGGGCCCTCACCGGGGAGCTGTTTTTT
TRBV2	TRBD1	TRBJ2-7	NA	CASTGQRMYEQYF	TGTGCCAGTACGGGACAGAGAATGTACGAGCAGTACTTC
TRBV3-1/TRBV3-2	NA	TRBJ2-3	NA	CASSQEPRTDTQYF	TGTGCCAGCAGCCAAGAACCTAGGACAGATACGCAGTATTTT
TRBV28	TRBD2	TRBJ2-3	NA	CASSSGGGSDTQYF	TGTGCCAGCAGTTCGGGGGGAGGGTCAGATACGCAGTATTTT
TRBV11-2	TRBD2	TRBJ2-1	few	CASSWTGLANEQFF	TGTGCCAGCAGCTGGACGGGACTAGCAAATGAGCAGTTCTTC
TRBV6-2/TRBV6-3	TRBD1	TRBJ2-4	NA	CASSYDRVKNIQYF	TGTGCCAGCAGTTACGACAGGGTCAAAAACATTCAGTACTTC
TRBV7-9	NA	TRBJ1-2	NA	CASRTDSHYGYTF	TGTGCCAGCAGAACAGACAGTCACTATGGCTACACCTTC
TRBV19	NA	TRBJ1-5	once	CASSPLPDQPQHF	TGTGCCAGTAGTCCCCTGCCGGATCAGCCCCAGCATTTT
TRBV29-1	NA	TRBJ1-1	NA	CSVVSGANTEAFF	TGCAGCGTTGTGAGTGGGGCGAACACTGAAGCTTTCTTT
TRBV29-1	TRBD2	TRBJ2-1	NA	CSVSSGSGEQFF	TGCAGCGTTTCTAGCGGGAGTGGCGAGCAGTTCTTC
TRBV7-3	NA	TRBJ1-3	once	CASSLTGAAGNTIYF	TGTGCCAGCAGCTTAACGGGGGCGGCTGGAAACACCATATATTTT
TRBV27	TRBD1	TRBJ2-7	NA	CASSPILGQSYEQYF	TGTGCCAGCAGTCCGATTCTGGGACAGTCCTACGAGCAGTACTTC
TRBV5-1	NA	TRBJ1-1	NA	CASSLALGLNTEAFF	TGCGCCAGCAGCTTGGCCCTAGGCCTGAACACTGAAGCTTTCTTT
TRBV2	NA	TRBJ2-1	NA	CASSYNWQFF	TGTGCCAGCAGTTATAATTGGCAGTTCTTC
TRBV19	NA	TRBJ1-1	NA	CASSKRQITEAFF	TGTGCCAGTAGTAAGAGACAGATTACAGAAGCTTTCTTT
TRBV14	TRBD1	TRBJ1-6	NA	CASSQTGMGSPLHF	TGTGCCAGCAGCCAGACAGGGATGGGATCACCCCTCCACTTT
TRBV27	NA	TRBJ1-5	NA	CASSSGDRPRHF	TGTGCCAGCAGTTCCGGCGACAGGCCCCGTCATTTT
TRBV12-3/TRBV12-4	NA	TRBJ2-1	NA	CASSLTENEQFF	TGTGCCAGCAGTTTAACTGAGAATGAGCAGTTCTTC
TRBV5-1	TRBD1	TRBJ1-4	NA	CASSFTGGEDEKLFF	TGCGCCAGCAGCTTCACAGGGGGCGAGGACGAAAAACTGTTTTTT
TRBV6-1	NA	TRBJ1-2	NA	CASSESWGSYGYTF	TGTGCCAGCAGTGAATCATGGGGCAGCTATGGCTACACCTTC
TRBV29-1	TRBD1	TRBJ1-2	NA	CSAATGGEGYTF	TGCAGCGCTGCGACAGGGGGAGAAGGCTACACCTTC
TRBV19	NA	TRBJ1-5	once	CASSMVSGQPQHF	TGTGCCAGTAGTATGGTTAGCGGTCAGCCCCAGCATTTT
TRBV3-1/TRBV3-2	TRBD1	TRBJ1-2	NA	CASSPESRGIGGYTF	TGTGCCAGCAGCCCGGAGAGCAGGGGGATTGGCGGCTACACCTTC
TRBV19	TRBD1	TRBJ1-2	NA	CASSRQGSYGYTF	TGTGCCAGTAGTAGACAGGGGAGCTATGGCTACACCTTC
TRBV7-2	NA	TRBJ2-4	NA	CASSLDRSPKTNIQYF	TGTGCCAGCAGCTTAGATCGGAGCCCAAAAACTAACATTCAGTACTTC
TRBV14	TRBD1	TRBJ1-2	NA	CASSQLFTGGDGYTF	TGTGCCAGCAGCCAACTTTTCACAGGGGGGGATGGCTACACCTTC
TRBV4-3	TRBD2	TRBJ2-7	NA	CASSQGLAGGYEQYF	TGCGCCAGCAGCCAAGGGCTAGCGGGGGGTTACGAGCAGTACTTC
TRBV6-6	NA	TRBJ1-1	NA	CASSYSNSDTEAFF	TGTGCCAGCAGTTACTCGAATTCGGACACTGAAGCTTTCTTT
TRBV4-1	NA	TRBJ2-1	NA	CASSLGRGRYNEQFF	TGCGCCAGCAGCCTCGGAAGGGGCCGTTACAATGAGCAGTTCTTC
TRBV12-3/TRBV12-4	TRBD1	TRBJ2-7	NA	CASSGQDLYEQYF	TGTGCCAGCAGCGGACAGGACCTCTACGAGCAGTACTTC
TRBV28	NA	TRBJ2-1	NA	CASSPGTSSYNEQFF	TGTGCCAGCAGTCCCGGGACATCTTCCTACAATGAGCAGTTCTTC
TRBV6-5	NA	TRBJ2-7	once	CASSPVGGSYEQYF	TGTGCCAGCAGTCCCGTCGGGGGCTCCTACGAGCAGTACTTC
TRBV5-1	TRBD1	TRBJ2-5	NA	CASSLGRGRGETQYF	TGCGCCAGCAGCTTGGGAAGGGGGCGCGGTGAGACCCAGTACTTC
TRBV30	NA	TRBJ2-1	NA	CAWSVAGALYNEQFF	TGTGCCTGGAGTGTAGCGGGCGCCTTATACAATGAGCAGTTCTTC